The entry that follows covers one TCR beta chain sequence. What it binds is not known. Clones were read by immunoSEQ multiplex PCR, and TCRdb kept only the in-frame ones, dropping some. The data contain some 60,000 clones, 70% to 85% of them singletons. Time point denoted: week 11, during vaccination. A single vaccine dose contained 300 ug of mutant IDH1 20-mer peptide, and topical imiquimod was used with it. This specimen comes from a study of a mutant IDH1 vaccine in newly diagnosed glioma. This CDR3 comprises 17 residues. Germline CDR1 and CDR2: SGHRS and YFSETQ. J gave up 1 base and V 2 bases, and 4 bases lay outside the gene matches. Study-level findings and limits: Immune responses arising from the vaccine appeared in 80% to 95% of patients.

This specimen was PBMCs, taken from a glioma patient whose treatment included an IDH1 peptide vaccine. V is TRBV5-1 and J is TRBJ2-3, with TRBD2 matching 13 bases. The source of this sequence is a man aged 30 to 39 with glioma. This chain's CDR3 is CASSFAGLAGGTDTQYF. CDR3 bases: TGCGCCAGCAGCTTCGCCGGACTAGCGGGGGGCACAGATACGCAGTATTTT.